What follows is one TCR beta chain and its context. Its antigen is undetermined. Sequencing was performed with immunoSEQ multiplex PCR; in TCRdb, only in-frame clones are kept and a portion is missing. The sample lists 54,000 or so clones, approximately 93% seen once, with under 7% in the top ten. This record belongs to a study of human thymus T cells. Study-wide points: V and J genes seemed to be used with bias in thymic and blood repertoires.

The junction had 10 bases not matched to a gene; V was cut back by 3 bases and J by 3 bases. The CDR3 contains 17 residues. Germline CDR1 reads SGHVS; CDR2 reads FQNEAQ. During surgery, about 0.5-1 mL peripheral blood was drawn from four of eight donors. The specimen sequenced was blood. This TCR was recovered from a boy less than two years old with a congenital heart defect but otherwise immunologically healthy. The V call is TRBV7-8, the J call TRBJ2-2, with 7 bases matching TRBD2. The chain's CDR3 is CASSFLAVHGDTGELFF. CDR3 nucleotides: TGTGCCAGCAGCTTCCTAGCGGTACACGGGGACACCGGGGAGCTGTTTTTT. The whole variable domain, filled in from reference TRBV7-8 and TRBJ2-2, reads GAGVSQSPRYKVAKRGQDVALRCDPISGHVSLFWYQQALGQGPEFLTYFQNEAQLDKSGLPSDRFFAERPEGSVSTLKIQRTQQEDSAVYLCASSFLAVHGDTGELFFGEGSRLTVL.